At least ten counts were recorded for the clone carrying this TCR beta chain. Its cognate antigen is unknown. The data originate from a study of identical twins. General study findings and limits: Excess sharing between twins was weaker in beta out-of-frame sequences.

CDR1 and CDR2 (germline): MNHEY, SVGAGI. The CDR3 is 12 residues long. V was trimmed by 6 bases and J by 5 bases, leaving 8 bases between them. One entry per CDR3 protein, called by TCRdb with MiXCR from the 5' RACE reads. The sample holds hundreds of thousands of distinct CDR3 sequences, 20% to 25% seen once. This same sample was also part of a study on T cells expressing NK-cell markers. That publication notes: The authors restricted sorting to alpha-beta TCR T cells with an anti-gamma-delta TCR antibody in several experiments. Of the CD8+ T cells in six donors, roughly 1.0-7.5% belonged to dominant NKG2C+ clonotypes. HCMV specificity of expanded NKG2C+ T cell clones remained unclear.

The clonotype comes from a woman aged 18-35 years in good health. This chain joins TRBV6-5 and TRBJ2-1; unclear D gene. Sample: PBMCs. The chain's CDR3 is CASRELDNEQFF. In DNA form, the CDR3 reads TGTGCCAGCAGGGAACTTGACAATGAGCAGTTCTTC.